Listed below are T cell receptor beta chains from one sample, sequenced in a study of cytomegalovirus exposure and HLA in healthy donors. Produced via immunoSEQ multiplex PCR; TCRdb's table is partial and in-frame only. This sample has roughly 130,000 clones; roughly 78% occur once, and the top ten carry over 2.5%. The specimen sequenced was PBMCs. Receptors originate from a male donor in good health and CMV-seronegative. CDR3s include the opening cysteine and the closing phenylalanine or tryptophan. Each record gives: J gene, V gene, clone size, D gene, CDR3 protein, CDR3 DNA. D genes are given only for firm matches. Clone size appears in some rows only: once, few, many, or a class for an expanded clone.

TRBJ2-1 | TRBV7-9 | NA | TRBD2 | CASSSVAGEQFF | TGTGCCAGCAGCTCCGTAGCGGGAGAGCAGTTCTTC
TRBJ2-2 | TRBV5-1 | NA | NA | CASGYSGNTGELFF | TGCGCCAGCGGCTATAGCGGGAACACCGGGGAGCTGTTTTTT
TRBJ2-1 | TRBV5-4 | few | TRBD2 | CASSLELAGRYNEQFF | TGTGCCAGCAGCTTGGAACTAGCGGGGCGTTACAATGAGCAGTTCTTC
TRBJ2-1 | TRBV5-1 | NA | NA | CASSSTIGTDIYNEQFF | TGCGCCAGCAGCTCGACTATTGGGACTGATATCTACAATGAGCAGTTCTTC
TRBJ2-3 | TRBV4-3 | NA | TRBD2 | CASSQVSGGGDTQYF | TGCGCCAGCAGCCAAGTATCCGGGGGGGGAGATACGCAGTATTTT
TRBJ2-7 | TRBV6-5 | NA | NA | CASSRQEIYEQYF | TGTGCCAGCAGTCGACAGGAGATCTACGAGCAGTACTTC
TRBJ2-2 | TRBV5-4 | NA | NA | CASSSRLEGSGELFF | TGTGCCAGCAGCTCTCGCCTGGAGGGTTCCGGGGAGCTGTTTTTT
TRBJ1-3 | TRBV6-1 | NA | NA | CASSLQRDPGNTIYF | TGTGCCAGCAGCTTACAGAGGGATCCTGGAAACACCATATATTTT
TRBJ2-1 | TRBV5-1 | NA | NA | CASSLDGRTEQFF | TGCGCCAGCAGCTTGGACGGGAGAACTGAGCAGTTCTTC
TRBJ2-6 | TRBV4-2 | NA | NA | CASSQAGSSSGANGLTF | TGTGCCAGCAGCCAGGCGGGGTCAAGCTCTGGGGCCAACGGCCTGACTTTC
TRBJ2-7 | TRBV20-1 | NA | NA | CSARDGHEQYF | TGCAGTGCTAGAGATGGCCACGAGCAGTACTTC
TRBJ1-6 | TRBV5-1 | NA | NA | CASSLGPTVFFYNSPLHF | TGCGCCAGCAGCTTGGGGCCGACAGTGTTTTTCTATAATTCACCCCTCCACTTT
TRBJ2-2 | TRBV7-3 | NA | TRBD1 | CASSLGTGGFGELFF | TGTGCCAGCAGCCTCGGGACAGGGGGCTTCGGGGAGCTGTTTTTT
TRBJ1-4 | TRBV6-5 | few | TRBD1 | CASSTWTGTTEKLFF | TGTGCCAGCAGTACCTGGACAGGGACCACTGAAAAACTGTTTTTT
TRBJ2-1 | TRBV6-5 | NA | NA | CASSYSTDSQFF | TGTGCCAGCAGTTACTCCACAGATTCGCAGTTCTTC
TRBJ2-1 | TRBV5-6 | NA | NA | CASSLARGEADPYYNEQFF | TGTGCCAGCAGCTTGGCCCGCGGGGAGGCGGATCCCTACTACAATGAGCAGTTCTTC
TRBJ2-4 | TRBV9 | NA | NA | CASSGGDGKNIQYF | TGTGCCAGCAGTGGAGGGGATGGCAAAAACATTCAGTACTTC
TRBJ1-1 | TRBV14 | NA | NA | CASSYERGSGTEAFF | TGTGCCAGCAGCTACGAGAGGGGGAGTGGGACTGAAGCTTTCTTT
TRBJ2-3 | TRBV4-1 | NA | NA | CASSQTTLTDTQYF | TGCGCCAGCAGCCAAACTACGCTCACAGATACGCAGTATTTT
TRBJ1-1 | TRBV2 | NA | NA | CASRYGGEAFF | TGTGCCAGCAGATACGGGGGAGAAGCTTTCTTT